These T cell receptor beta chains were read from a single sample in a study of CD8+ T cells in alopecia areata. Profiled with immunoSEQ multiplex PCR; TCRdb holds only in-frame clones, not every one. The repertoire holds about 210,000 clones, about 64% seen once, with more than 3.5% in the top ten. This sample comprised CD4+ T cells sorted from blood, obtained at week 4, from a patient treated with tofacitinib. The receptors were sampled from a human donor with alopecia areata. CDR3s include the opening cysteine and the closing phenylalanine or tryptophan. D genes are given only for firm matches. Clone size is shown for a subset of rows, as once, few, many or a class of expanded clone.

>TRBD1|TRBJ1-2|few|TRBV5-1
CASRPGQGDYGYTF
TGCGCCAGCAGACCAGGACAGGGCGACTATGGCTACACCTTC
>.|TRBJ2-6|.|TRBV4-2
CASSQDTAVLSGANVLTF
TGTGCCAGCAGCCAAGATACGGCTGTGCTTTCTGGGGCCAACGTCCTGACTTTC
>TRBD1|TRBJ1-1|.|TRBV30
CACNIRTGRTEAFF
TGTGCCTGTAACATTAGGACAGGACGGACTGAAGCTTTCTTT
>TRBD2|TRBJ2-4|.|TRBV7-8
CASSFRSGGAENIQYF
TGTGCCAGCAGCTTTCGTAGCGGGGGGGCAGAAAACATTCAGTACTTC
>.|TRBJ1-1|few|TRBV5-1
CASSWQKGGAFF
TGCGCCAGCAGCTGGCAGAAGGGAGGAGCTTTCTTT
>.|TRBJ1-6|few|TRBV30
CAWSGDLGRENSPLHF
TGTGCCTGGAGTGGGGATCTGGGCAGAGAAAATTCACCCCTCCACTTT
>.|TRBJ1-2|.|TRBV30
CAWEGRGTRLNYGYTF
TGTGCCTGGGAGGGCCGGGGTACGAGGTTGAACTATGGCTACACCTTC
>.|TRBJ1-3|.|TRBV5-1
CASSLTGRENTIYF
TGCGCCAGCAGCTTGACAGGGAGGGAAAACACCATATATTTT
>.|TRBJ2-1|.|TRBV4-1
CASSQNNEQFF
TGCGCCAGCAGCCAAAACAATGAGCAGTTCTTC
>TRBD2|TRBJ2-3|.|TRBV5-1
CASSPLAGGSTDTQYF
TGCGCCAGCAGCCCACTAGCGGGGGGATCCACAGATACGCAGTATTTT
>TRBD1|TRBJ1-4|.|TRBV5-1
CASSLDRQGIDEKLFF
TGCGCCAGCAGCTTGGACCGACAGGGAATAGACGAAAAACTGTTTTTT
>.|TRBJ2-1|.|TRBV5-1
CASSLVGNNEQFF
TGCGCCAGCAGCTTGGTTGGGAACAATGAGCAGTTCTTC
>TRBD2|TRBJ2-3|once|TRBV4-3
CASSLTSGSFTDTQYF
TGCGCCAGCAGCCTGACTAGCGGGAGTTTTACAGATACGCAGTATTTT
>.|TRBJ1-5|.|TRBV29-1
CSVEAPVGRWNQPQHF
TGCAGCGTTGAAGCCCCAGTGGGTAGGTGGAATCAGCCCCAGCATTTT
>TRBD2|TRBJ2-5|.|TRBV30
CAWSPGTSGGETQYF
TGTGCCTGGTCGCCCGGGACTAGCGGAGGAGAGACCCAGTACTTC
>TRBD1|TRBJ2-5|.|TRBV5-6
CASSLFGGGQGALGTQYF
TGTGCCAGCAGCTTGTTCGGCGGGGGACAGGGGGCTCTAGGGACCCAGTACTTC
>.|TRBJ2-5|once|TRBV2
CATSIRSTETQYF
TGTGCCACCTCGATCAGGTCAACGGAGACCCAGTACTTC
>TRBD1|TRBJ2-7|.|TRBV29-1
CSVETTGYEQYF
TGCAGCGTTGAAACGACAGGGTACGAGCAGTACTTC
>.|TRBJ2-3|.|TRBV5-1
CASSLVSPSTDTQYF
TGCGCCAGCAGCTTGGTTAGCCCTAGCACAGATACGCAGTATTTT
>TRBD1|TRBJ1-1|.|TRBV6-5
CASSTGTGGNTEAFF
TGTGCCAGCAGTACCGGGACAGGGGGCAACACTGAAGCTTTCTTT
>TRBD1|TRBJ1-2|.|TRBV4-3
CASSQGTGTGSGYTF
TGCGCCAGCAGCCAAGGGACCGGGACAGGGTCCGGCTACACCTTC
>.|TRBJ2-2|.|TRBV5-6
CASSLRVNTGELFF
TGTGCCAGCAGCTTGAGGGTGAACACCGGGGAGCTGTTTTTT
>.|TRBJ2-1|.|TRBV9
CASSEASSYNEQFF
TGTGCCAGCAGCGAGGCGAGCTCCTATAATGAGCAGTTCTTC
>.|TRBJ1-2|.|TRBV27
CASSNSDRTYGYTF
TGTGCCAGCAGTAACAGTGACAGGACCTATGGCTACACCTTC
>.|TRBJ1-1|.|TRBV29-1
CSVESRQNTEAFF
TGCAGCGTTGAGAGCAGACAGAACACTGAAGCTTTCTTT
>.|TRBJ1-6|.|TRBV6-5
CASSYFTGKDSPLHF
TGTGCCAGCAGTTACTTTACAGGGAAAGATTCACCCCTCCACTTT
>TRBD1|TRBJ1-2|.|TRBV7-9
CASSSSGTGLGYTF
TGTGCCAGCAGCTCATCCGGGACAGGCCTGGGCTACACCTTC
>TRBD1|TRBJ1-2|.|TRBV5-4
CASSLPGQYGYTF
TGTGCCAGCAGCCTTCCGGGACAGTACGGCTACACCTTC
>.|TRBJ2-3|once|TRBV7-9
CASSPSTDTQYF
TGTGCCAGCAGCCCTAGCACAGATACGCAGTATTTT
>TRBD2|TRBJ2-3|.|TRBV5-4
CASSLGSGSSTDTQYF
TGTGCCAGCAGCTTGGGGAGCGGGAGTAGCACAGATACGCAGTATTTT
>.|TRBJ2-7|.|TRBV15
CATSRGDSTPGGEQYF
TGTGCCACCAGCAGAGGTGACTCCACCCCAGGGGGGGAGCAGTACTTC
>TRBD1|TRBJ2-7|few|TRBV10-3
CAISRGTGPSYEQYF
TGTGCCATTTCCCGGGGGACAGGGCCATCCTACGAGCAGTACTTC
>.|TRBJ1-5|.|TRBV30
CAWSVRVNQPQHF
TGTGCCTGGAGTGTTCGCGTAAATCAGCCCCAGCATTTT
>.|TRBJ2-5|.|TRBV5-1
CASSLVGSVQETQYF
TGCGCCAGCAGCTTGGTGGGTAGTGTCCAAGAGACCCAGTACTTC
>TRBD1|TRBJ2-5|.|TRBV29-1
CSGMTGPETQYF
TGCAGCGGTATGACAGGGCCGGAGACCCAGTACTTC
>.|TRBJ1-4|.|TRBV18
CASSPRQSNEKLFF
TGTGCCAGCTCACCACGACAGAGTAATGAAAAACTGTTTTTT
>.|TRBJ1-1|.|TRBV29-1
CSLMNGGGEAFF
TGCAGCCTCATGAATGGGGGTGGGGAAGCTTTCTTT
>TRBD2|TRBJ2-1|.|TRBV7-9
CASSPPGASGAWNEQFF
TGTGCCAGCAGCCCCCCGGGGGCTAGCGGGGCCTGGAATGAGCAGTTCTTC
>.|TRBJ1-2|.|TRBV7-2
CASSYSGVGYTF
TGTGCCAGCAGCTACTCGGGGGTTGGCTACACCTTC
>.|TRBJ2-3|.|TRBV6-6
CASSYYERRTQYF
TGTGCCAGCAGTTACTATGAGCGTCGCACGCAGTATTTT
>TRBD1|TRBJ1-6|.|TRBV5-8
CASSILQGARLYNSPLHF
TGTGCCAGCAGCATACTCCAGGGGGCTAGGCTCTATAATTCACCCCTCCACTTT
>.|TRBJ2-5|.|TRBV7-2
CASSRGGGWQETQYF
TGTGCCAGCAGCCGAGGAGGGGGCTGGCAAGAGACCCAGTACTTC
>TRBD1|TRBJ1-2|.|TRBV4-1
CASSSPHRGLIYGYTF
TGCGCCAGCAGCTCCCCCCACAGGGGGCTCATCTATGGCTACACCTTC
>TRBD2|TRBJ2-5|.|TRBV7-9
CASSQSGRGETQYF
TGTGCCAGCAGCCAATCGGGGAGGGGAGAGACCCAGTACTTC
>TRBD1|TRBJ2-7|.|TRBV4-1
CASSHYPTGNYEQYF
TGCGCCAGCAGCCATTATCCGACAGGGAACTACGAGCAGTACTTC
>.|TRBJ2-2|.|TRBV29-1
CSVSSGTENTGELFF
TGCAGCGTTTCCTCCGGGACCGAGAACACCGGGGAGCTGTTTTTT
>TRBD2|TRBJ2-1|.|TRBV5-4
CASSLAPTSGRDNEQFF
TGTGCCAGCAGCTTGGCTCCCACTAGCGGACGCGACAATGAGCAGTTCTTC
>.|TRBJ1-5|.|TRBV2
CASSEEAGSNQPQHF
TGTGCCAGCAGTGAAGAGGCCGGAAGCAATCAGCCCCAGCATTTT
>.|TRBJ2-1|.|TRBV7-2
CASRLNGPYNEQFF
TGTGCCAGCAGGCTCAACGGCCCTTACAATGAGCAGTTCTTC
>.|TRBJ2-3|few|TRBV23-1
CASSHRVWTDTQYF
TGCGCCAGCAGTCACAGGGTTTGGACAGATACGCAGTATTTT
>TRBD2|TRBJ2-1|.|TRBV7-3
CASSLSVASGLNEQFF
TGTGCCAGCAGCTTATCAGTGGCTAGCGGGCTCAATGAGCAGTTCTTC
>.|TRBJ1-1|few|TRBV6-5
CASSETLNTEAFF
TGTGCCAGCAGTGAGACCCTTAACACTGAAGCTTTCTTT
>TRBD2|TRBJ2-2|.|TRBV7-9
CASSLTSGFTGELFF
TGTGCCAGCAGCTTAACTAGCGGATTCACCGGGGAGCTGTTTTTT
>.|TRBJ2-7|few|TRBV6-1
CASRSGGYEQYF
TGTGCCAGCAGATCAGGGGGGTACGAGCAGTACTTC